The next 26 T cell receptor beta chains were all read from a single sample in a study of blood T cell repertoires in COVID-19. Sequencing was performed with immunoSEQ multiplex PCR; in TCRdb, only in-frame clones are kept and a portion is missing. The table records roughly 100,000 clones, about 80% of them present only once. The sequencing sample was made of peripheral blood. These receptors were collected from a woman aged 55-69 years with acute or convalescent COVID-19.

V and J are TRBV9 and TRBJ2-3; D is unclear. V gave up 9 bases and J gave up 0 bases, with 11 bases separating them. CDR3 length equals 13 residues. Germline V gives CDR1 SGDLS, CDR2 YYNGEE. DNA of the CDR3: TGTGCCACCGCGTCAGGTAGCACAGATACGCAGTATTTT. Protein sequence: CATASGSTDTQYF.

This clone was detected once. The chain has TRBV4-2 and TRBJ1-4, with 8 bases that match TRBD1. Trimming took 2 bases from V and 6 from J; bases not matched to a gene: 5. The CDR3 extends over 15 amino acids. Per germline, CDR1 LGHNA and CDR2 YNFKEQ. Here the CDR3 DNA reads TGTGCCAGCAGCCAAAAGGGACAGGCAGATGAAAAACTGTTTTTT. This codes for CASSQKGQADEKLFF.

This chain connects TRBV12-5 to TRBJ2-5; D perhaps matches TRBD1 (6 bases). Germline V gene lookup returns CDR1 LGHNT and CDR2 FRNRAP. CDR3 length: 16 residues. Deletions cut 0 bases from V and 5 bases from J, with 16 bases between. The CDR3 region is CASGLVLTGTFETQYF. CDR3 DNA: TGTGCTAGTGGTTTGGTACTGACAGGTACATTCGAGACCCAGTACTTC.

The gene calls are TRBV3-1 (or the pseudogene TRBV3-2) and TRBJ1-1; 8 bases are shared with TRBD1. The V gene's germline CDR1 is LGHDT and CDR2 YNNKEL (reference sequence). V lost 1 base, J lost 5 bases, and 3 bases stayed unmatched. This CDR3 is built from 14 residues. This CDR3 reads CASSQVDRGTEAFF. For the CDR3, the DNA is TGTGCCAGCAGCCAAGTCGACAGGGGAACTGAAGCTTTCTTT.

The chain combines TRBV3-1 (or the pseudogene TRBV3-2) with TRBJ1-2, with 9 bases matching TRBD1. The CDR3 sequence is 16 residues long. V shed 3 bases and J 8 bases; nucleotides not matched to a gene: 13. Germline V lookup: CDR1 LGHDT, CDR2 YNNKEL (reference sequence). This chain's CDR3 is CASSQGKGQGFLGYTF. In DNA, the CDR3 is TGTGCCAGCAGCCAGGGGAAGGGACAGGGTTTTTTAGGCTACACCTTC.

This chain links TRBV19 with TRBJ1-1, with a possible D match to TRBD1 (6 bases). V was cut by 2 bases and J by 4 bases, with 14 bases left in between. Germline-derived CDR1 and CDR2 are LNHDA and SQIVND (reference sequence). The CDR3 has 15 residues. For the CDR3, the DNA is TGTGCCAGTAGTATACGGGGGGGCAGTAGCACTGAAGCTTTCTTT. Protein product: CASSIRGGSSTEAFF.

V gene TRBV5-1 combines with J gene TRBJ2-2; no definite D call. V lost 6 bases and J lost 0, with 3 bases in between. Germline values: CDR1 SGHRS, CDR2 YFSETQ. The CDR3 length is 12 residues. Here the CDR3 DNA reads TGCGCCAGCACCGCGAACACCGGGGAGCTGTTTTTT. Translating it yields CASTANTGELFF.

DNA for the CDR3: TGCGCCAGCAGCTCAACCGGGAGGTCTAACTATGGCTACACCTTC. Protein product: CASSSTGRSNYGYTF. The chain links TRBV4-1 to TRBJ1-2; D gene unclear. CDR3 length: 15 amino acids. V lost 5 bases, J lost 0 bases, and 13 bases lay in between. Germline V CDR1 and CDR2: MGHRA, YSYEKL.

V is TRBV19 and J is TRBJ2-3, with a possible D match to TRBD2 (6 bases). This CDR3 is 15 amino acids long. The V gene's germline CDR1 is LNHDA and CDR2 SQIVND (reference sequence). Trimming removed 5 bases from V and 5 bases from J, with 17 bases in between. CDR3 sequence (DNA): TGTGCCAGTAGTTTCCCCGGGAGTCGGAAAGATACGCAGTATTTT. This sequence encodes CASSFPGSRKDTQYF.

As for this clone: An end of the junction does not agree with germline; a read error may underlie this. The genes are TRBV27 and TRBJ2-1; 8 bases agree with TRBD2. Germline CDR1 MNHEY, CDR2 SMNVEV (reference sequence). The CDR3 loop spans 18 amino acids. The CDR3 protein is CANSSPSLSGGTYNEQFF. As DNA, the CDR3 is TGTGCCAACAGTTCACCCTCTCTATCGGGAGGGACCTACAATGAGCAGTTCTTC.

The V and J genes are TRBV3-1 (or the pseudogene TRBV3-2) and TRBJ2-7; perhaps TRBD1 as D (5 bases). CDR3 length equals 12 residues. The V and J ends lost 4 bases and 3 bases respectively, with 7 bases between them. CDR1 LGHDT and CDR2 YNNKEL come from the germline V gene (reference sequence). CDR3 loop: CASSRTNYEQYF. CDR3 nucleotide sequence: TGTGCCAGCAGCCGGACAAACTACGAGCAGTACTTC.

The rearrangement joins TRBV2 to TRBJ2-5; tentatively, D is TRBD2 (6 bases). CDR1 and CDR2 (germline): SNHLY, FYNNEI. V dropped 9 bases and J dropped 2 bases, with 16 bases sitting between them. This CDR3 comprises 14 residues. CDR3 loop: CASEWVAEQETQYF. DNA of the CDR3: TGTGCCAGTGAATGGGTAGCGGAACAAGAGACCCAGTACTTC.

This sequence joins TRBV5-4 and TRBJ2-3, with 12 bases aligning to TRBD2. The germline CDR1 and CDR2 sequences are SGHNT and YYREEE (reference sequence). The length of the CDR3 is 17 residues. The trim removed 1 base at V and 11 bases at J, leaving 14 bases unmatched. The CDR3 protein is CASSLSTSGGMIRRQYF. CDR3 nucleotides: TGTGCCAGCAGCTTGTCGACTAGCGGGGGTATGATACGCAGGCAGTATTTT. The variable domain in full, with the rest retrieved from reference TRBV5-4 and TRBJ2-3, is ETGVTQSPTHLIKTRGQQVTLRCSSQSGHNTVSWYQQALGQGPQFIFQYYREEENGRGNFPPRFSGLQFPNYSSELNVNALELDDSALYLCASSLSTSGGMIRRQYFGPGTRLTVL.

This clone was seen more than once but under ten times. This chain uses TRBV7-2 with TRBJ1-5; possibly TRBD1 for D (5 bases). This CDR3 is 13 amino acids long. The V gene lost 1 base and the J gene lost 6 bases, with 7 bases spanning the gap. CDR1 and CDR2 (germline): SGHTA, FQGNSA. The CDR3 spells CASSLEGIQPQHF. CDR3 sequence (DNA): TGTGCCAGCAGCTTAGAGGGGATTCAGCCCCAGCATTTT.

The gene calls are TRBV7-9 and TRBJ2-5; TRBD2 might be the D (6 bases). Looked up from germline, CDR1 is SEHNR and CDR2 is FQNEAQ (reference sequence). Trimming took off 8 bases at V and 1 base at J, with 11 bases between the two ends. This CDR3 contains 13 residues. CDR3 residues: CASDPGAQETQYF. The CDR3 DNA sequence: TGTGCCAGCGACCCGGGAGCCCAAGAGACCCAGTACTTC.

This chain links TRBV9 with TRBJ1-1, with D uncertain. The CDR3 runs to 15 residues. In germline, CDR1 is SGDLS, CDR2 YYNGEE. V was pared by 0 bases and J by 1 base, with 10 bases between. CDR3 amino acids: CASSVVPDSNTEAFF. In nucleotides, the CDR3 is TGTGCCAGCAGCGTAGTACCAGACTCGAACACTGAAGCTTTCTTT.

The chain recombines TRBV6-6 with TRBJ1-4; possibly TRBD1 for D (5 bases). V gave up 2 bases and J gave up 5 bases, with 12 bases separating them. The CDR3 runs to 15 residues. Germline CDR1 MNHNY, CDR2 SVGAGI (reference sequence). The DNA for the CDR3 is TGTGCCAGCAGTTACCCGTCAGGGTTAAATGAAAAACTGTTTTTT. It is translated as CASSYPSGLNEKLFF.

The genes are TRBV11-2 and TRBJ1-1; a weak D match, TRBD1 (6 bases). The germline V gene has CDR1 SGHAT and CDR2 FQNNGV. V was cut by 3 bases and J by 6 bases, with 14 bases left in between. The CDR3 extends over 14 amino acids. The CDR3 region has the DNA TGTGCCAGCAGCTTCGGGGGGCGGGTAGCTGAAGCTTTCTTT. Its protein is CASSFGGRVAEAFF.

The V and J genes are TRBV21-1 and TRBJ1-2; the table's D call of TRBD1 was not tested on the DNA. TRBV21-1 is marked as a pseudogene. The length of the CDR3 is 16 residues. This chain's CDR3 is CASSKAGPDGDYGYTF. The CDR3 region has the DNA TGTGCCAGCAGCAAAGCGGGGCCCGACGGCGACTATGGCTACACCTTC.

A few counts support this clone. The CDR3 DNA follows: TGCGCCAGCAGCTGGGGGACAGGGGGCAATCAGCCCCAGCATTTT. Translation: CASSWGTGGNQPQHF. V and J are TRBV5-1 and TRBJ1-5; the match to TRBD1 covers 10 bases. CDR1 is SGHRS, CDR2 YFSETQ, per germline. The CDR3 is 15 residues long. Losses at the gene ends were 3 bases for V and 2 bases for J; bases not matched to a gene: 2.

The V gene is TRBV5-5, the J gene TRBJ2-2, with a tentative D call TRBD1 (6 bases). The CDR3 covers 16 residues. Per germline, CDR1 SGHKS and CDR2 YYEKEE (reference sequence). Between the trimmed V and J ends, which lost 4 bases and 6 bases, there was a span of 19 bases. CDR3 protein: CASSPNPGQLAGELFF. In DNA form, the CDR3 reads TGTGCCAGCAGCCCAAACCCGGGACAACTCGCCGGGGAGCTGTTTTTT.

This clone was picked up a small number of times. The chain recombines TRBV2 with TRBJ2-7, with 7 nucleotides matching TRBD2. V lost 5 bases to trimming and J lost 6 bases; unmatched junction nucleotides: 10. Germline lookup yields CDR1 SNHLY and CDR2 FYNNEI. The CDR3 runs to 14 residues. The CDR3 loop is CASSPRGGEGEQYF. In nucleotides, the CDR3 is TGTGCCAGCAGTCCCCGTGGAGGGGAGGGCGAGCAGTACTTC. Complete variable domain (other parts from reference TRBV2 and TRBJ2-7): EPEVTQTPSHQVTQMGQEVILRCVPISNHLYFYWYRQILGQKVEFLVSFYNNEISEKSEIFDDQFSVERPDGSNFTLKIRSTKLEDSAMYFCASSPRGGEGEQYFGPGTRLTVT.

This clone has only a few counts. The chain carries TRBV28 and TRBJ2-7; 7 nucleotides match TRBD1. Germline lookup yields CDR1 MDHEN and CDR2 SYDVKM. With 6 bases clipped from V and 0 bases from J, the junction kept 8 bases outside the gene matches. The CDR3 has 15 amino acids. CDR3 DNA sequence: TGTGCCAGCAGCCCAGGGGGTAGTACCTCCTACGAGCAGTACTTC. Translated: CASSPGGSTSYEQYF.

The rearrangement links TRBV5-4 to TRBJ2-3; a possible D gene is TRBD2 (6 bases). V was cut by 4 bases and J by 2 bases, with 14 bases left in between. The CDR3 runs 15 residues. Germline V CDR1 and CDR2: SGHNT, YYREEE (reference sequence). Here the CDR3 DNA reads TGTGCCAGCAGCCGTTACGGGAGTACCACAGATACGCAGTATTTT. It encodes CASSRYGSTTDTQYF.

CDR3 DNA: TGTGCCAGCAGCTTAGATTCGACTAGCGGAAACTACGAGCAGTACTTC. This gives the protein CASSLDSTSGNYEQYF. This sequence joins TRBV11-3 and TRBJ2-7; 9 nucleotides match TRBD2. The CDR3 is 16 residues long. Germline V gives CDR1 SGHNT, CDR2 YENEEA. The trim removed 0 bases at V and 3 bases at J, leaving 6 bases unmatched. The variable domain in full, completed from reference TRBV11-3 and TRBJ2-7, reads EAGVVQSPRYKIIEKKQPVAFWCNPISGHNTLYWYLQNLGQGPELLIRYENEEAVDDSQLPKDRFSAERLKGVDSTLKIQPAELGDSAVYLCASSLDSTSGNYEQYFGPGTRLTVT.

This sequence joins TRBV6-5 and TRBJ2-1; 7 nucleotides match TRBD1. Trimming removed 6 bases from V and 4 bases from J; junction bases left unmatched: 9. This CDR3 comprises 15 residues. The germline V gene encodes CDR1 MNHEY and CDR2 SVGAGI. The CDR3 sequence is CASRLRGFGYNEQFF. In DNA form, the CDR3 reads TGTGCCAGCAGGCTCAGGGGGTTTGGGTACAATGAGCAGTTCTTC.